This T cell receptor beta chain was observed in a study of control samples from healthy donors and cancer patients. This clone has a handful of counts. Germline loops: CDR1 MNHEY, CDR2 SVGEGT. This CDR3 is 13 amino acids long. V lost 6 bases and J lost 0, with 8 bases in between. The table came from immunoSEQ multiplex PCR; TCRdb's copy has only in-frame clones and leaves some out. The table lists about 120,000 clones, approximately 89% of them singletons. The clonotype comes from a woman in her late teens or twenties in good health. The rearrangement uses TRBV6-2 or TRBV6-3 and TRBJ1-1; D unresolved. Sequencing used blood. The CDR3 reads CASSREMNTEAFF. The CDR3 DNA is TGTGCCAGCAGCCGCGAGATGAACACTGAAGCTTTCTTT.